The next 5 T cell receptor beta chains were all read from a single sample in a study of blood T cell repertoires in COVID-19. The assay was immunoSEQ multiplex PCR, and TCRdb's table has in-frame clones only and misses some. The sample holds 150,000 or so clones, 76% seen once. The sequenced sample was peripheral blood. These receptor sequences come from an elderly woman with active or convalescent COVID-19.

This chain uses TRBV30 with TRBJ2-7; tentatively, D is TRBD2 (7 bases). The germline CDR1 and CDR2 sequences are GTSNPN and SVGIG (reference sequence). V was shortened by 2 bases and J by 0 bases, with 14 bases between the two germline ends. CDR3 length: 15 residues. CDR3 DNA sequence: TGTGCCTGGAGTCAGGGAGGGGGGAGCTCCTACGAGCAGTACTTC. Protein: CAWSQGGGSSYEQYF. Complete variable domain (other parts from reference TRBV30 and TRBJ2-7): SQTIHQWPATLVQPVGSPLSLECTVEGTSNPNLYWYRQAAGRGLQLLFYSVGIGQISSEVPQNLSASRPQDRQFILSSKKLLLSDSGFYLCAWSQGGGSSYEQYFGPGTRLTVT.

This clone was recorded a few times. The chain links TRBV11-2 to TRBJ2-7; D not certain. CDR3 size: 15 residues. The germline gives CDR1 SGHAT, CDR2 FQNNGV. V was clipped by 4 bases and J by 11 bases, with 24 bases between them. CDR3 DNA sequence: TGTGCCAGCAGCTCAAACGCAAACCCGCGGATGCGCAAGTACTTC. Translating it yields CASSSNANPRMRKYF.

The genes are TRBV6-5 and TRBJ1-5; D is perhaps TRBD1 (5 bases). Germline V gives CDR1 MNHEY, CDR2 SVGAGI. This CDR3 contains 15 residues. Trimming stripped 6 bases from V and 5 bases from J, with 17 bases between. CDR3 DNA sequence: TGTGCCAGCAGATTAACGACGGGGGGGTATCAGCCCCAGCATTTT. It yields the protein CASRLTTGGYQPQHF.

The V and J genes are TRBV6-4 and TRBJ1-2, with 8 nucleotides matching TRBD1. This CDR3 spans 19 amino acids. Germline lookup yields CDR1 MRHNA and CDR2 SNTAGT. V gave up 6 bases and J gave up 0 bases; unmatched junction bases: 18. In nucleotides, the CDR3 is TGTGCCAGCAGCGACCGGGGACTGGGACAGGCGCCCTCTAACTATGGCTACACCTTC. Its translation: CASSDRGLGQAPSNYGYTF.

The CDR3 DNA reads TGTGCCAGCTCACCCTCGGGAAGTGGAAGCAATCAGCCCCAGCATTTT. Protein sequence: CASSPSGSGSNQPQHF. The chain carries TRBV18 and TRBJ1-5; D not resolved. Germline CDR1 reads KGHSH; CDR2 reads LQKENI. The germline V and J ends were trimmed by 3 bases and 1 base, with 13 bases remaining between them. The CDR3 loop spans 16 amino acids. Full variable domain (outside the CDR3, taken from reference TRBV18 and TRBJ1-5): NAGVMQNPRHLVRRRGQEARLRCSPMKGHSHVYWYRQLPEEGLKFMVYLQKENIIDESGMPKERFSAEFPKEGPSILRIQQVVRGDSAAYFCASSPSGSGSNQPQHFGDGTRLSIL.